The rows below give T cell receptor beta chains drawn from one sample of a study of blood T cell repertoires in COVID-19. The repertoire was sequenced with immunoSEQ multiplex PCR; TCRdb's copy has only in-frame clones and lacks some. The table lists about 71,000 clones, approximately 90% of them singletons. The sequenced sample consisted of peripheral blood. Source of these receptors: a woman at least 80 years old with acute or convalescent COVID-19. Each CDR3 is given with its conserved first and last residue. D genes are given only for firm matches. Expanded clones get a size class; other rows say once, few or many, or leave the size out.

>.|TRBJ1-2|TRBD1|TRBV5-6
CASSYPRGQGVGYTF
TGTGCCAGCAGCTACCCCCGGGGACAGGGAGTTGGCTACACCTTC
>.|TRBJ1-2|TRBD1|TRBV18
CASSPDDRVGYTF
TGTGCCAGCTCACCAGACGACAGGGTCGGCTACACCTTC
>once|TRBJ2-3|.|TRBV18
CASSPPVSTGTDTQYF
TGTGCCAGCTCACCACCGGTTAGTACAGGCACAGATACGCAGTATTTT
>once|TRBJ2-2|TRBD1|TRBV29-1
CSARTGGRSGELFF
TGCAGCGCTCGGACAGGGGGCCGGTCCGGGGAGCTGTTTTTT
>.|TRBJ2-1|TRBD2|TRBV7-3
CASSLKAGLGSYNEQFF
TGTGCCAGCAGCTTAAAGGCGGGACTAGGCTCCTACAATGAGCAGTTCTTC
>.|TRBJ2-5|TRBD2|TRBV25-1
CASSESSGGIWQTQYF
TGTGCCAGCAGTGAATCAAGCGGGGGGATCTGGCAGACCCAGTACTTC
>.|TRBJ2-5|.|TRBV3-1/TRBV3-2
CASSQSPGKETQYF
TGTGCCAGCAGCCAATCGCCGGGGAAAGAGACCCAGTACTTC
>.|TRBJ2-7|TRBD1|TRBV29-1
CSVDILDRGGEQYF
TGCAGCGTTGACATTTTGGACAGGGGGGGCGAGCAGTACTTC
>.|TRBJ1-5|.|TRBV2
CASSEARVSQHF
TGTGCCAGCAGTGAAGCGAGAGTATCCCAGCATTTT
>.|TRBJ1-2|TRBD1|TRBV7-9
CASSHQGQGKTGYTF
TGTGCCAGCAGCCATCAAGGACAGGGGAAGACTGGCTACACCTTC
>.|TRBJ1-1|.|TRBV19
CASNPGPFDRTPQGTEAFF
TGTGCCAGTAACCCGGGGCCCTTCGACAGGACCCCGCAGGGGACTGAAGCTTTCTTT
>.|TRBJ1-5|TRBD1|TRBV7-8
CASSLLRDRGNQPQHF
TGTGCCAGCAGCTTGTTGAGGGACAGGGGAAATCAGCCCCAGCATTTT
>.|TRBJ2-2|TRBD1|TRBV2
CASSGQGNTGELFF
TGTGCCAGCAGCGGACAGGGTAACACCGGGGAGCTGTTTTTT
>.|TRBJ2-2|TRBD1|TRBV9
CASSVALGQVSTGELFF
TGTGCCAGCAGCGTAGCTTTAGGACAGGTTAGCACCGGGGAGCTGTTTTTT
>.|TRBJ1-2|.|TRBV7-2
CASSSRTANYGYTF
TGTGCCAGCAGCTCCCGGACAGCTAACTATGGCTACACCTTC
>once|TRBJ2-3|.|TRBV11-3
CASSKDSYTQYF
TGTGCCAGCAGCAAAGACAGTTATACGCAGTATTTT
>once|TRBJ1-5|TRBD1|TRBV10-3
CAISESSRGNQPQHF
TGTGCCATCAGTGAGTCGAGCAGGGGGAATCAGCCCCAGCATTTT
>.|TRBJ2-1|TRBD2|TRBV3-1/TRBV3-2
CASSRRTSLNNEQFF
TGTGCCAGCAGCCGGCGGACTAGCCTCAACAATGAGCAGTTCTTC
>.|TRBJ1-3|.|TRBV7-2
CASSLGQPDSGNTIYF
TGTGCCAGCAGCTTAGGACAGCCAGACTCTGGAAACACCATATATTTT
>.|TRBJ2-2|TRBD1|TRBV19
CASSTGTGATGELFF
TGTGCCAGTAGTACCGGGACAGGGGCCACCGGGGAGCTGTTTTTT
>once|TRBJ2-3|TRBD2|TRBV10-3
CATSPSGGTSTDTQYF
TGTGCCACCTCCCCTAGCGGGGGGACTAGCACAGATACGCAGTATTTT
>.|TRBJ2-7|TRBD2|TRBV19
CASSFTTTSGSEQYF
TGTGCCAGTAGTTTCACCACGACTAGCGGGAGCGAGCAGTACTTC
>.|TRBJ1-5|.|TRBV28
CASRPGKNQPQHF
TGTGCCAGCAGACCGGGAAAAAATCAGCCCCAGCATTTT
>.|TRBJ1-1|.|TRBV6-1
CASSEQGTWAEAFF
TGTGCCAGCAGTGAACAGGGGACCTGGGCTGAAGCTTTCTTT
>.|TRBJ2-7|.|TRBV4-3
CASSQEGLSSYEQYF
TGCGCCAGCAGCCAAGAAGGACTGAGCTCCTACGAGCAGTACTTC
>.|TRBJ2-2|.|TRBV5-4
CASSGGQGVTGELFF
TGTGCCAGCAGCGGGGGGCAGGGGGTCACCGGGGAGCTGTTTTTT
>once|TRBJ2-3|.|TRBV24-1
CAASRAGTDTQYF
TGTGCAGCCAGCAGGGCTGGCACAGATACGCAGTATTTT
>.|TRBJ1-6|TRBD1|TRBV5-6
CASRFRDRTRNSPLHF
TGTGCCAGCAGATTCCGGGACAGGACAAGGAATTCACCCCTCCACTTT
>.|TRBJ2-3|TRBD1|TRBV27
CASKVGQGSDTQYF
TGTGCCAGCAAGGTGGGACAGGGTTCAGATACGCAGTATTTT
>.|TRBJ2-1|TRBD2|TRBV9
CASSTGTSGYNEQFF
TGTGCCAGCAGCACTGGGACTAGCGGATACAATGAGCAGTTCTTC
>.|TRBJ1-2|TRBD1|TRBV9
CASSVSPRAGDRYGYTF
TGTGCCAGCAGCGTTTCTCCGAGAGCAGGGGACAGGTATGGCTACACCTTC
>.|TRBJ2-1|TRBD2|TRBV29-1
CSVEGLAGTYNEQFF
TGCAGCGTTGAAGGACTAGCGGGGACCTACAATGAGCAGTTCTTC
>.|TRBJ1-3|TRBD1|TRBV9
CASSDGTALTGNTIYF
TGTGCCAGCAGCGATGGGACAGCTCTTACTGGAAACACCATATATTTT
>.|TRBJ2-3|.|TRBV27
CASSHTFGTDTQYF
TGTGCCAGCAGTCACACCTTCGGGACAGATACGCAGTATTTT
>.|TRBJ1-4|TRBD1|TRBV6-5
CASRRGQGSEKLFF
TGTGCCAGCAGACGGGGACAGGGTAGTGAAAAACTGTTTTTT
>.|TRBJ2-3|TRBD2|TRBV7-9
CASSDKHTSGSDTQYF
TGTGCCAGCAGCGACAAGCATACTAGCGGGAGTGATACGCAGTATTTT
>.|TRBJ1-1|.|TRBV11-2
CASSLVAGKGFGTEAFF
TGTGCCAGCAGCTTAGTGGCAGGAAAGGGGTTCGGCACTGAAGCTTTCTTT
>.|TRBJ2-1|TRBD2|TRBV11-1
CASSFETSGGAEQFF
TGTGCCAGCAGCTTTGAAACTAGCGGGGGGGCTGAGCAGTTCTTC
>.|TRBJ2-2|TRBD2|TRBV3-1/TRBV3-2
CASSQGGGGNTGELFF
TGTGCCAGCAGCCAAGGGGGCGGGGGAAACACCGGGGAGCTGTTTTTT
>.|TRBJ2-3|TRBD2|TRBV7-3
CASSFELAGGTQYF
TGTGCCAGCAGCTTCGAACTAGCGGGAGGTACGCAGTATTTT
>.|TRBJ2-2|TRBD1|TRBV6-4
CASRQGANTGELFF
TGTGCCAGCAGACAGGGGGCGAACACCGGGGAGCTGTTTTTT
>.|TRBJ1-1|.|TRBV28
CASNLWVGGRTLFSEF
TGTGCCAGCAACTTATGGGTGGGGGGGAGAACCCTTTTTTCGGAGTTT
>.|TRBJ2-1|TRBD1|TRBV5-1
CASSLVGQGDNEQFF
TGCGCCAGCAGCTTAGTCGGACAGGGGGACAATGAGCAGTTCTTC
>.|TRBJ1-1|.|TRBV18
CASTGQQNTEAFF
TGTGCCAGTACTGGGCAGCAGAACACTGAAGCTTTCTTT
>.|TRBJ1-4|.|TRBV27
CARNPGLQATNEKLFF
TGTGCCAGAAATCCGGGACTGCAGGCAACTAATGAAAAACTGTTTTTT